This T cell receptor (beta chain) was found in a study of post-analysis software for immune sequencing data. Turning to the study itself: Multiple sclerosis in the patients followed relapsing-remitting, secondary progressive and progressive-relapsing courses. Study-level points and caveats: F-measure co-clustering was strong for batch-matched samples. Controls significantly exceeded multiple sclerosis patients in normalized Chao1 diversity. Compared with controls, patients had more of 4 or 5 TRBV segments, including TRBV5-6, TRBV5-1 and TRBV20-1.

A note on this clonotype: Its antigen remains unknown.

Presence of unique molecular identifiers characterized the TCR beta cDNA libraries. Starting from roughly 1.1 to 9.2 million T cells, the study yielded a few hundred thousand cDNA molecules. TCRdb itself ran the PCR reads through MiXCR, one entry per CDR3 protein. The data show about 570,000 distinct CDR3 sequences, around 31% seen once. CDR3 length equals 13 residues. Germline CDR1 DFQATT, CDR2 SNEGSKA (reference sequence). J lost 9 bases, V lost 2 bases, and 2 bases had no gene match. The chain uses TRBV20-1 and TRBJ2-1; TRBD2 matches at 12 bases. The sequencing input was blood. The receptor was isolated from a girl under 18 with multiple sclerosis. In nucleotides, the CDR3 is TGCAGTGCTAGAAGACTAGCGGGGGTTGAGCAGTTCTTC. Encoded protein: CSARRLAGVEQFF.